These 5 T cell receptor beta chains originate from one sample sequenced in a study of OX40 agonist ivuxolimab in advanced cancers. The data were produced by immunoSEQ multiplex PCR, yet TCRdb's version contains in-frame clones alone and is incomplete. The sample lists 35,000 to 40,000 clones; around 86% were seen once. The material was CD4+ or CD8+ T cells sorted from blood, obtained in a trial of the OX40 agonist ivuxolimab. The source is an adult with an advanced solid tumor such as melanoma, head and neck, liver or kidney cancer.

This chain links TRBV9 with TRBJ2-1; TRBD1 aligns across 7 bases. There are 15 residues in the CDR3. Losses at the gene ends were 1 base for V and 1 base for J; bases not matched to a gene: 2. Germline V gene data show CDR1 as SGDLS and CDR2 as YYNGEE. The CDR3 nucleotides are TGTGCCAGCAGCGTAATACAGGGGTCCTACAATGAGCAGTTCTTC. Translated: CASSVIQGSYNEQFF.

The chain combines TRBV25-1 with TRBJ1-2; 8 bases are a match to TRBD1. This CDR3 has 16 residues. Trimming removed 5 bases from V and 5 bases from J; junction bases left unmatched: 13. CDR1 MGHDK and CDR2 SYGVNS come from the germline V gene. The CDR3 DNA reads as TGTGCCAGCAGTCAATTGGGCGGACAGGGTATTTATGGCTACACCTTC. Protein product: CASSQLGGQGIYGYTF.

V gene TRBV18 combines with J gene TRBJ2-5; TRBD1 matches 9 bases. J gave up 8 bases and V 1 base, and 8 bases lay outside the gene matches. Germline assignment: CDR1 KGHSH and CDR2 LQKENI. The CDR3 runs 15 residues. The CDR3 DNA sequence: TGTGCCAGCTCACCACTTGTGGACAGGGGAATCACCCAGTACTTC. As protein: CASSPLVDRGITQYF. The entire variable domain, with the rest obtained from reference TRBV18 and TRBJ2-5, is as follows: NAGVMQNPRHLVRRRGQEARLRCSPMKGHSHVYWYRQLPEEGLKFMVYLQKENIIDESGMPKERFSAEFPKEGPSILRIQQVVRGDSAAYFCASSPLVDRGITQYFGPGTRLLVL.

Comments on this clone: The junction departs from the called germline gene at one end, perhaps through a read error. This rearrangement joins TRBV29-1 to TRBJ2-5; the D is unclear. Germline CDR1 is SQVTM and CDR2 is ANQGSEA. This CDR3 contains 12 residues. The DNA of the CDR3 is TGCAACGTTCGGCTAGATATGCAGACCCAGTACTTC. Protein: CNVRLDMQTQYF. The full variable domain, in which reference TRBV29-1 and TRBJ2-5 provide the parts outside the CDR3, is SAVISQKPSRDICQRGTSLTIQCQVDSQVTMMFWYRQQPGQSLTLIATANQGSEATYESGFVIDKFPISRPNLTFSTLTVSNMSPEDSSIYLCNVRLDMQTQYFGPGTRLLVL.

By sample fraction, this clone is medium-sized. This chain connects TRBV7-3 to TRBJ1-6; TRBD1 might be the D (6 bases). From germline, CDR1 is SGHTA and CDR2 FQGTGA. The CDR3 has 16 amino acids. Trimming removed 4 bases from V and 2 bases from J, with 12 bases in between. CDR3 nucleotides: TGTGCCAGCAGCTCACAGGGTGGCGCCTATAATTCACCCCTCCACTTT. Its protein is CASSSQGGAYNSPLHF.